This T cell receptor (beta chain) was obtained from a study of T cells after yellow fever vaccination. Study information: Preparation used SMART-Seq v4 Ultra Low Input for the low-cell-number fractions.

TCRdb re-analysed the 5' RACE reads in MiXCR, keeping a single row per CDR3 protein. In the table there are a few hundred thousand distinct CDR3 sequences, less than 20% of which are singletons. Study-wide results and caveats: Clonotypes shared by both compartments, CD4 and CD8, made up a small share. The study noted that FACS-sorted repertoires could contain abundant clonotypes contaminating from the bulk population. Most clones from primary vaccination were detected again post-booster (roughly 96% CD4, around 88% CD8).

In this sample, this clonotype turned up a few times. The target antigen is unknown. Trimming removed 5 bases from V and 4 bases from J; junction bases left unmatched: 1. CDR3 length: 14 amino acids. Germline V gene sequence: CDR1 SGHTA, CDR2 FQGNSA. The sample in question was PBMCs, obtained about 5 days after the first yellow fever vaccination. The TCR comes from a young man who received the YFV17D yellow fever vaccine. The chain has TRBV7-2 and TRBJ2-1; 11 bases map to TRBD2. CDR3 nucleotides: TGTGCCAGCAGCGGGACTAGCGGTTACAATGAGCAGTTCTTC. Translating gives CASSGTSGYNEQFF.